What follows describes a single TCR beta chain. No antigen is known for it. Base qualities were left out, and no much larger clone turns up one base away. This sample was included in a study of OX40 agonist ivuxolimab in advanced cancers. Describing the broader study: Ivuxolimab was a fully human IgG2 agonistic monoclonal antibody targeting the costimulatory receptor OX40 (CD134). Intravenous ivuxolimab was administered to patients every 2 weeks at six dose levels: 0.01, 0.1, 0.3, 1.5, 3 and 10 mg/kg. Among the 52 dose-escalation patients, around 20 had hepatocellular carcinoma, roughly 15 melanoma, 9 renal cell carcinoma and 9 head and neck cancer. In the dose-escalation cohort, approximately 83% of patients were male, and the mean age was 60 years with a range of 23 to 79. Prior anti-PD-1, anti-PD-L1 or anti-CTLA-4 therapy was permitted, and checkpoint inhibitors had been received by around 39% of dose-escalation patients. Partial responses occurred in three dose-escalation patients, of whom one had hepatocellular carcinoma and two had cutaneous melanoma. The purpose of peripheral TCRbeta sequencing was to test whether ivuxolimab changed TCR sequence diversity and led to clonal T-cell expansion. The paper reports the monotherapy dose-escalation portion (N of about 51 patients) of the phase I ivuxolimab trial.

Based on the germline V gene (reference sequence), the CDR1 and CDR2 sequences are LNHDA and SQIVND. V is clipped by 2 bases and J by 1 base, and the sequence between their germline boundaries is 5 bases long. CDR3 length: 13 amino acids, cysteine to phenylalanine. The kept DNA is CDR3 alone, 39 bases in frame from the first base. General findings and caveats noted by the study authors: Low levels of normalized T-cell clonal expansion were also seen in some nonresponding patients. In partial responders in the 0.1-3.0 mg/kg groups, normalized peripheral clonal expansion was found to be among the lowest, especially among CD8+ T cells. The antigen specificity of the peripheral T cells that underwent clonal expansion was not determined. At doses of 0.1 to 3.0 mg/kg, clonal expansion of both CD4+ and CD8+ blood T cells was observed from baseline to week 6. After ivuxolimab, more expanded clones were found on average in CD8+ T cells than in CD4+ T cells.

To sequence the TCRbeta CDR3 region, genomic DNA was isolated from the sorted cells. TCRbeta CDR3 regions were sequenced using the immunoSEQ Assay. TCRdb obtained this table from immuneACCESS and retained in-frame rearrangements with V and J assigned. These tables miss some clones; where compared with another copy, unresolved V genes account for less than half of the shortfall, and the remainder is unexplained. Counted in this sample were tens of thousands of clones; roughly 87% of them appeared once. Of the sample, roughly 17% is held by the ten largest clones. Patients with a history of autoimmune disease or receiving systemic immunosuppression were excluded from the trial. Peripheral blood for TCR sequencing was drawn from every dose cohort at baseline, at cycle 4 day 1 and at cycle 7 day 1. Samples came from an open-label, multicenter, first-in-human phase I dose-escalation trial of ivuxolimab. Adults with locally advanced or metastatic melanoma, renal cell carcinoma, hepatocellular carcinoma or head and neck squamous cell carcinoma were enrolled in the trial. Before TCR sequencing, CD4+ T cells and CD8+ T cells from peripheral blood were sorted into separate populations.

Material: CD4+ or CD8+ T cells sorted from blood, obtained in a trial of the OX40 agonist ivuxolimab. This clonotype was obtained from an adult with an advanced solid tumor such as melanoma, head and neck, liver or kidney cancer. In this chain, TRBV19 is recombined with TRBJ1-1; confidence is insufficient to name the D gene. The CDR3 here reads CASSIQGNTEAFF. The sequence in DNA is TGTGCCAGTAGTATACAAGGGAACACTGAAGCTTTCTTT.